This entry lists 18 T cell receptor beta chains sequenced from one sample in a study of post-analysis software for immune sequencing data. General study results and limits: With TRBV5-6, TRBV5-1 and TRBV20-1 included, several TRBV segments were more frequent in patients than in controls.

Unique molecular identifiers were built into the TCR beta cDNA libraries. TCRdb re-called the PCR reads with MiXCR, one entry per CDR3 protein. The sample comprises roughly 410,000 distinct CDR3 sequences, roughly 35% of which are singletons, and about an eighth rests with the top ten. These receptors lack a known antigen. Sequencing input: blood. These receptors came from a girl aged 5-17 years with multiple sclerosis.

This chain uses TRBV9 with TRBJ1-2; 9 positions match TRBD1. The CDR3 length is 15 residues. V lost 2 bases and J lost 4; bases outside the gene matches: 6. In germline, CDR1 is SGDLS, CDR2 YYNGEE. The CDR3 bases are TGTGCCAGCAGCGTCCAGGGGACAGGGTTCTATGGCTACACCTTC. Protein product: CASSVQGTGFYGYTF.

This clonotype was seen only a few times. The chain combines TRBV12-3 or TRBV12-4 with TRBJ2-7, with TRBD1 matching 7 bases. The DNA matches TRBJ2-5 better at its end, which makes the J call doubtful. The CDR3 covers 17 residues. DNA for the CDR3: TGTGCCAGCAGTTTAGTATCCGGGGACAGAGGGTGGGAGACCCAGTACTTC. Encoded protein: CASSLVSGDRGWETQYF.

The chain combines TRBV7-9 with TRBJ2-1; TRBD2 agrees at 12 bases. Trimming at V came to 5 bases and at J to 2 bases, leaving 4 bases not matched to a gene. CDR1 is SEHNR and CDR2 is FQNEAQ in the germline V gene (reference sequence). This CDR3 spans 16 amino acids. CDR3 protein: CASSARLAGAYNEQFF. CDR3 DNA: TGTGCCAGCAGCGCCCGACTAGCGGGGGCCTACAATGAGCAGTTCTTC.

The chain employs TRBV20-1 and TRBJ1-5; the D gene is possibly TRBD1 (5 bases). In germline, CDR1 is DFQATT, CDR2 SNEGSKA (reference sequence). Between the trimmed V and J ends, which lost 1 base and 9 bases, there was a span of 16 bases. This CDR3 is 14 amino acids long. CDR3 DNA sequence: TGCAGTGCTAGAGTGGGATATATGGGGGGGCCCCAGCATTTT. Amino acid sequence: CSARVGYMGGPQHF.

The chain joins TRBV7-3 to TRBJ2-5; 7 bases are shared with TRBD2. Germline CDR1 SGHTA, CDR2 FQGTGA. The CDR3 totals 13 residues. V shed 1 base and J 9 bases; nucleotides not matched to a gene: 5. The CDR3 sequence is CASSLSFREAQYF. CDR3 sequence (DNA): TGTGCCAGCAGCTTAAGTTTCCGGGAGGCCCAGTACTTC.

The chain links TRBV27 to TRBJ2-2, with a possible D match to TRBD1 (5 bases). Trimming left V 3 bases short and J 2 bases short, with 13 bases between. The CDR3 has 16 amino acids. The germline V gene encodes CDR1 MNHEY and CDR2 SMNVEV (reference sequence). In DNA form, the CDR3 reads TGTGCCAGCAGTTTGGGGCCGCTGTACAACACCGGGGAGCTGTTTTTT. Translated: CASSLGPLYNTGELFF.

This clonotype was detected a few times. The chain joins TRBV4-3 to TRBJ1-6, with D hard to call. V was cut by 1 base and J by 8 bases, with 9 bases left in between. Germline CDR1 reads LGHNA; CDR2 reads YSLEER. The CDR3 sequence is 14 residues long. As DNA, the CDR3 is TGCGCCAGCAGCCAAGTCCAGGAACATTCACCCCTCCACTTT. Translation: CASSQVQEHSPLHF.

The chain recombines TRBV2 with TRBJ2-3; D unclear. Germline V CDR1 and CDR2: SNHLY, FYNNEI. The V end lost 7 bases, the J end lost 6 bases, and 11 bases lay between the germline ends. This CDR3 contains 12 residues. In DNA form, the CDR3 reads TGTGCCAGCATCAGAACCGGGGATACGCAGTATTTT. Its translation: CASIRTGDTQYF.

This chain connects TRBV5-1 to TRBJ2-1; D may be TRBD2 (6 bases). The CDR3 covers 13 residues. The V gene lost 5 bases and the J gene lost 7 bases, with 13 bases spanning the gap. Germline CDR1 SGHRS, CDR2 YFSETQ. This chain's CDR3 is CASRVTRANEQFF. The CDR3 coding sequence is TGCGCCAGCAGGGTGACTAGGGCTAATGAGCAGTTCTTC.

The rearrangement links TRBV12-3 or TRBV12-4 to TRBJ2-7, with unresolved D. V lost 4 bases and J lost 0, with 10 bases in between. The CDR3 loop spans 14 amino acids. CDR3 sequence reads: CASSSLIGSYEQYF. DNA for the CDR3: TGTGCCAGCAGTTCGCTGATAGGCTCCTACGAGCAGTACTTC.

The rearrangement uses TRBV27 and TRBJ2-7; TRBD2 matches at 8 bases. The CDR3 totals 15 residues. J lost 5 bases, V lost 5 bases, and 11 bases had no gene match. In germline, CDR1 is MNHEY, CDR2 SMNVEV (reference sequence). The CDR3: CASSLAGTRVDEQYF. The CDR3 DNA sequence: TGTGCCAGCAGTCTCGCCGGGACTAGAGTCGACGAGCAGTACTTC.

The chain is built from TRBV7-8 and TRBJ2-2, with D possibly being TRBD1 or TRBD2 (6 bases each). V shed 5 bases and J shed 0 bases, with 13 bases lying between them. The V gene's germline CDR1 is SGHVS and CDR2 FQNEAQ. This CDR3 spans 16 amino acids. In nucleotides, the CDR3 is TGTGCCAGCAGCCCGGTGGGGGGCACGAACACCGGGGAGCTGTTTTTT. Protein product: CASSPVGGTNTGELFF.

This chain connects TRBV20-1 to TRBJ2-3, with no clear D. The CDR3 sequence is 12 residues long. V was clipped by 0 bases and J by 8 bases, with 9 bases between them. The V gene's germline CDR1 is DFQATT and CDR2 SNEGSKA (reference sequence). In nucleotides, the CDR3 is TGCAGTGCTAGAGAAACCTGGGCTACGCAGTATTTT. It encodes CSARETWATQYF.

This clonotype was seen a few times. The chain is built from TRBV6-5 and TRBJ2-7, with a weak D call TRBD2 (7 bases). There are 15 residues in the CDR3. Trimming pared 2 bases from V and 5 bases from J, leaving 16 bases between. Germline loops: CDR1 MNHEY, CDR2 SVGAGI. CDR3 DNA: TGTGCCAGCAGTTACCAAGGGGGGGGGCCCGACGAGCAGTACTTC. This codes for CASSYQGGGPDEQYF.

This clonotype appeared a few times. The chain combines TRBV20-1 with TRBJ2-3, with a tentative D call TRBD2 (6 bases). The V and J ends lost 4 bases and 4 bases respectively, with 18 bases between them. The CDR3 is made up of 15 amino acids. Germline-derived CDR1 and CDR2 are DFQATT and SNEGSKA (reference sequence). Written as DNA, the CDR3 is TGCAGTGCTAAAAAAGGCGGGGTTCGTTCAGATACGCAGTATTTT. It yields the protein CSAKKGGVRSDTQYF.

The V call is TRBV10-3, the J call TRBJ2-1; a possible D gene is TRBD2 (5 bases). The CDR3 has 14 amino acids. From germline, CDR1 is ENHRY and CDR2 SYGVKD. The V and J ends lost 2 bases and 7 bases respectively, with 12 bases between them. CDR3 nucleotides: TGTGCCATCAGTGAGGGACTCCCTAGAAATGAGCAGTTCTTC. Translation: CAISEGLPRNEQFF.

A few counts support this clonotype. V is TRBV27 and J is TRBJ2-5; maybe TRBD2 (6 bases). The DNA end favors TRBJ2-7, so the J call may be wrong. This CDR3 has 14 amino acids. CDR1 and CDR2 (germline): MNHEY, SMNVEV (reference sequence). CDR3 DNA: TGTGCCAGCGCGGTAGGACGGGCGGGATACGAGCAGTACTTC. Encoded protein: CASAVGRAGYEQYF.

This clonotype has only a few counts. J is TRBJ2-1 and V is TRBV6-6; D ambiguous. In germline, CDR1 is MNHNY, CDR2 SVGAGI (reference sequence). The CDR3 sequence is 15 residues long. V was pared by 2 bases and J by 6 bases, with 14 bases between. The CDR3 loop is CASSYALHSGNEQFF. CDR3 nucleotides: TGTGCCAGCAGTTACGCTCTCCATTCGGGCAATGAGCAGTTCTTC.